This TCR beta chain appears in the sequencing data of a study of blood T cell repertoires in COVID-19. Study details: Donors in the United States, Italy and Spain gave samples during acute or convalescent COVID-19.

In this sample, this clone turned up a few times. In terms of age and location, participants ranged from roughly 18 to 100 years and lived in about 25 US areas. Donors were grouped by their self-reported clinical history. Some clones are missing from TCRdb's copy, which holds only in-frame ones; the method was immunoSEQ multiplex PCR. The table lists roughly 150,000 clones, about 86% of them singletons. Trimming cost V 3 bases and J 6 bases, with 8 bases left between them. Germline CDR1 and CDR2: SGHRS and YFSETQ. The CDR3 sequence is 12 residues long. The clonotype comes from a man in his fifties who had recovered from COVID-19. V gene TRBV5-1 combines with J gene TRBJ2-3; a possible D gene is TRBD1 (5 bases). Sequencing input: PBMCs or T cells enriched from blood (not recorded which). The CDR3: CASSSHRDTQYF. CDR3 nucleotide sequence: TGCGCCAGCAGCTCGCACAGGGATACGCAGTATTTT.